Each of the 3 T cell receptor beta chains below was sequenced from the same sample in a study of T cells expressing NK-cell markers. From the 5' RACE reads, TCRdb lists one entry per CDR3 protein and no DNA. Its listing shows a few hundred thousand distinct CDR3 sequences. Sequenced input: blood T cells: a sorted CD56 or NKG2C T cell subset, CD4+ or CD8+ T cells, or bulk PBMC T cells (not recorded which). All receptors come from a woman aged 45-59 years in good health.

The chain is built from TRBV11-1 and TRBJ2-3; absent DNA, TCRdb's TRBD2 call cannot be checked. The germline V gene has CDR1 SGHAT and CDR2 FQDESV (reference sequence). The CDR3 runs 16 residues. The CDR3 protein is CASRSRLAYPTDTQYF.

The V call is TRBV11-2, the J call TRBJ2-2. Germline CDR1 SGHAT, CDR2 FQNNGV. The CDR3 totals 16 residues. This CDR3 is CASSLGVLANTGELFF.

V is TRBV28 and J is TRBJ1-5; the D gene TCRdb calls, TRBD1, cannot be checked with no DNA. CDR3 length: 15 residues. Per germline, CDR1 MDHEN and CDR2 SYDVKM. The CDR3 sequence: CASSLSMGGNQPQHF.